This T cell receptor (beta chain) was recorded in a study of cytomegalovirus exposure and HLA in healthy donors. The germline V gene encodes CDR1 MNHEY and CDR2 SMNVEV (reference sequence). The CDR3 contains 16 residues. V was clipped by 5 bases and J by 1 base; unmatched bases: 9. The PCR used 60 Vbeta and 13 Jbeta primers. Assay: immunoSEQ multiplex PCR; the TCRdb copy retains only in-frame clones and omits some. Seen here are tens of thousands of clones, roughly nine tenths observed once, and the top ten hold about 8.6%. This clonotype originated in a man younger than 40 in good health and CMV-seropositive. Material: PBMCs. J is TRBJ2-5 and V is TRBV27, with 8 bases identical to TRBD1. The CDR3 DNA sequence: TGTGCCAGCAGTGGTGACGACAGGGGCCTCCAAGAGACCCAGTACTTC. Its protein product is CASSGDDRGLQETQYF.